A selection of T cell receptor beta chains follows, all from one sample in a study of blood T cell repertoires in COVID-19. Libraries were prepared by immunoSEQ multiplex PCR; TCRdb keeps only in-frame clonotypes and omits some of them. The sample holds 250,000 to 400,000 clones, 88% seen once. The sample taken for sequencing was peripheral blood. Receptors were obtained from a woman in her twenties or thirties with COVID-19, enrolled during active disease. Each CDR3 is given with its conserved first and last residue. The D gene is left open where the match is weak. Clone sizes are given selectively: once, few, many, or a class where the clone is expanded.

v_gene	abundance	d_gene	j_gene	CDR3nt	CDR3aa
TRBV11-3	-	-	TRBJ1-6	TGTGCCAGCAGCTTAGCCAGGGTCTCTGTGGGGGGTTCACCCCTCCACTTT	CASSLARVSVGGSPLHF
TRBV5-1	-	-	TRBJ1-1	TGCGCCAGCAGCTTTACGGGGGGCGTGGGCACTGAAGCTTTCTTT	CASSFTGGVGTEAFF
TRBV6-1	-	-	TRBJ1-1	TGTGCCAGCAGTGAAGTAGGACACCTTGTCACTGAAGCTTTCTTT	CASSEVGHLVTEAFF
TRBV10-3	-	-	TRBJ2-5	TGTGCCATCAGTGGCAATAGCCAAGAGACCCAGTACTTC	CAISGNSQETQYF
TRBV2	-	TRBD1	TRBJ1-4	TGTGCCAGCAGACCGGGACAGGCGGTTGAAAAACTGTTTTTT	CASRPGQAVEKLFF
TRBV2	-	-	TRBJ1-5	TGTGCCAGCGCCGCCGGCAGGGCGCAGGGCAATCAGCCCCAGCATTTT	CASAAGRAQGNQPQHF
TRBV7-9	-	TRBD1	TRBJ2-5	TGTGCCACCGCTCGGGGACAGCAAGAGACCCAGTACTTC	CATARGQQETQYF
TRBV14	-	TRBD2	TRBJ2-5	TGTGCCAGCAGCCCGACGTCAGGACTAGCGGGAGAGACCCAGTACTTC	CASSPTSGLAGETQYF
TRBV11-3	-	-	TRBJ2-3	TGTGCCAGCAGCTTAGATACGGACAGAGCTACGCAGTATTTT	CASSLDTDRATQYF
TRBV13	-	-	TRBJ2-5	TGTGCCAGCAGCTTAGCGGGGGAGCAAGAGACCCAGTACTTC	CASSLAGEQETQYF
TRBV3-1/TRBV3-2	-	-	TRBJ1-2	TGTGCCAGCAGCCAAGATCGGGGTGGCTACACCTTC	CASSQDRGGYTF
TRBV7-2	-	-	TRBJ1-6	TGTGCCAGCAGCTTCGGGGGAGGGTCACCCCTCCACTTT	CASSFGGGSPLHF
TRBV19	-	-	TRBJ1-6	TGTGCCAGTAGTATTCTGGGAGGGAATTCACCCCTCCACTTT	CASSILGGNSPLHF
TRBV11-2	once	-	TRBJ2-5	TGTGCCAGCAGTCTAGGCCAGTTGCAGGGCGGACAAGAGACCCAGTACTTC	CASSLGQLQGGQETQYF
TRBV5-5	-	TRBD1	TRBJ1-1	TGTGCCAGCAGCTTGGGACAGGGGGCGGCTGAAGCTTTCTTT	CASSLGQGAAEAFF
TRBV12-3/TRBV12-4	-	-	TRBJ1-1	TGTGCCAGCAGTTACGGGACTGAAGCTTTCTTT	CASSYGTEAFF
TRBV7-2	-	-	TRBJ1-5	TGTGCCAGCAGCTTAACATTCAGCAATCAGCCCCAGCATTTT	CASSLTFSNQPQHF
TRBV6-5	-	-	TRBJ1-2	TGTGCCAGCAGCTCCCCAGGGGCACTCTATGGCTACACCTTC	CASSSPGALYGYTF
TRBV20-1	-	-	TRBJ1-4	TGCAGTGCGGGAGATGAAAAACTGTTTTTT	CSAGDEKLFF
TRBV28	-	-	TRBJ1-4	TGTGCCAGCAGCCCCGGTCGGTTCGGTAATGAAAAACTGTTTTTT	CASSPGRFGNEKLFF
TRBV29-1	few	TRBD1	TRBJ2-3	TGCAGCGTGACGGGACAGGCGTACACAGATACGCAGTATTTT	CSVTGQAYTDTQYF
TRBV4-1	-	TRBD1	TRBJ2-7	TGCGCCAGCAGCCAAGAACAGGGGAACTCCTACGAGCAGTACTTC	CASSQEQGNSYEQYF
TRBV5-6	-	TRBD1	TRBJ1-2	TGTGCCAGCAGCCAACAGGGGTATGGCTACACCTTC	CASSQQGYGYTF
TRBV2	-	TRBD2	TRBJ2-3	TGTACCAGCAGTGAAAATCCGGGGGGTATCACAGATACGCAGTATTTT	CTSSENPGGITDTQYF
TRBV10-1	-	-	TRBJ1-5	TGCGCCAGCAGCAGGAATCCAGTGCCGGAGCCCCAGCATTTT	CASSRNPVPEPQHF
TRBV4-3	-	-	TRBJ1-1	TGCGCCAGCAGCCAAGATTTACAGTTGATCACTGAAGCTTTCTTT	CASSQDLQLITEAFF
TRBV28	-	TRBD2	TRBJ2-5	TGTGCCAGCAGGGGCGGGGGGGAAGAGACCCAGTACTTC	CASRGGGEETQYF
TRBV5-1	-	-	TRBJ1-1	TGCGCCAGCAGCCTTCGGAGGGGCGGGGGGCTCACTGAAGCTTTCTTT	CASSLRRGGGLTEAFF
TRBV3-1/TRBV3-2	-	TRBD1	TRBJ1-1	TGTGCCAGCAGCCCAGAGAGCTTCGGCAGGGGGAGGACTGAAGCTTTCTTT	CASSPESFGRGRTEAFF
TRBV19	-	TRBD1	TRBJ2-5	TGTGCCAGTAGTATAGCCCCGGGACAGGGGGCGGAGACCCAGTACTTC	CASSIAPGQGAETQYF
TRBV5-1	-	-	TRBJ1-2	TGCGCCAGCAGCCTGGACGGCGAGGGTGGCTACACCTTC	CASSLDGEGGYTF
TRBV6-2/TRBV6-3	-	TRBD2	TRBJ2-7	TGTGCCAGCAGCCGCGGGGGGTCTTCCTACGAGCAGTACTTC	CASSRGGSSYEQYF
TRBV2	-	-	TRBJ1-2	TGTGCCAGCCTAGAGGCCCGGCGGGGCCTGCAACCCTTC	CASLEARRGLQPF
TRBV6-5	-	-	TRBJ2-3	TGTGCCAGCAGACCCGCGGGCGGGGGCACAGATACGCAGTATTTT	CASRPAGGGTDTQYF
TRBV24-1	-	TRBD1	TRBJ1-3	TGTGCCACCAGTGATGGGGACAGGGGGCCCGGAAACACCATATATTTT	CATSDGDRGPGNTIYF
TRBV20-1	-	TRBD1	TRBJ1-3	TGCAGTGCTACTGACAGGGGTTCCGGAAACACCATATATTTT	CSATDRGSGNTIYF
TRBV12-3/TRBV12-4	-	-	TRBJ2-5	TGTGCCAGCAGTTCAGGCCAGCAAGAGACCCAGTACTTC	CASSSGQQETQYF
TRBV18	-	TRBD1	TRBJ1-1	TGTGCCAGCTCACCGGGACAGGGTGGTGGAGCTTTCTTT	CASSPGQGGGAFF
TRBV24-1	-	TRBD1	TRBJ1-2	TGTGCCACCAGTGACGGGACAGTGAACGGCTACACCTTC	CATSDGTVNGYTF
TRBV15	-	TRBD1	TRBJ1-2	TGTGCCACCAGCAGAGGAAAGGGACAGGTGAGAAACTATGGCTACACCTTC	CATSRGKGQVRNYGYTF
TRBV2	-	TRBD1	TRBJ1-4	TGTGCCAGCAGGACAGGGGGTGAAAAACTGTTTTTT	CASRTGGEKLFF
TRBV4-1	-	-	TRBJ2-2	TGCGCCAGCAGCCAAGATGCGTTGACAGCGTATGACACCGGGGAGCTGTTTTTT	CASSQDALTAYDTGELFF
TRBV9	-	TRBD2	TRBJ2-3	TGTGCCAGCAGCGCCTTCGGGGGGGAGGGCACAGATACGCAGTATTTT	CASSAFGGEGTDTQYF
TRBV29-1	-	TRBD1	TRBJ1-2	TGCAGCGTTGGGGGACAGGGTGAGAATGGCTACACCTTC	CSVGGQGENGYTF
TRBV5-5	-	-	TRBJ1-2	TGTGCCAGCAGCTTAAGGCAGGTTAACTATGGCTACACCTTC	CASSLRQVNYGYTF
TRBV15	few	TRBD2	TRBJ2-3	TGTGCCACCAGCAGAGATCGCGGGGGGGCGTTGGATACGCAGTATTTT	CATSRDRGGALDTQYF